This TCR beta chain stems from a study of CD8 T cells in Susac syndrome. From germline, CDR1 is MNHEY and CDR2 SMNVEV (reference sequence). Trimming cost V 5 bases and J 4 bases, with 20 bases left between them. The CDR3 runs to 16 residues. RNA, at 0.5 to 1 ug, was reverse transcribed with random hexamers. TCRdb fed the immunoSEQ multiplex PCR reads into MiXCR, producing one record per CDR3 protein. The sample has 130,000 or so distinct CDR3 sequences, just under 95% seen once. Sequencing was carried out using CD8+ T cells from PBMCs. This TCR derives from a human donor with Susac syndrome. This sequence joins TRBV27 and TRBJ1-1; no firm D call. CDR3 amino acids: CASSPGPLGVGTEAFF. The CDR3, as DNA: TGTGCCAGCAGTCCCGGACCATTGGGAGTCGGCACTGAAGCTTTCTTT.